Included here is one T cell receptor beta chain sequence, with context. Its antigen is still unknown. Assay used: immunoSEQ multiplex PCR; TCRdb lists only in-frame clones, some missing. Seen here are about 72,000 clones, roughly three quarters observed once, and the top ten hold roughly 3%. Germline V gene lookup returns CDR1 SNHLY and CDR2 FYNNEI. Trimming took 4 bases from V and 4 from J; bases not matched to a gene: 12. This CDR3 spans 17 amino acids. These data originate in a study of early stage breast cancer tumors. At the level of the study: Most invasive tumors, about 75% of the 16, were ER+/PR+/HER2-. Average read coverage per sample was approximately 10-fold. Study-level results: Tumors had roughly 2.4-fold higher T cell density and higher clonality than adjacent normal breast tissue. Tumor and normal breast were distinguished via blood comparison in about 90% of the 16 patients.

The V call is TRBV2, the J call TRBJ2-1; 8 bases match TRBD1. The clonotype comes from a person in their sixties or seventies with breast cancer. The material sequenced was blood. Here the CDR3 reads CASSGTGSFVGYNEQFF. The CDR3 region has the DNA TGTGCCAGCAGTGGGACAGGGTCTTTTGTCGGTTACAATGAGCAGTTCTTC.